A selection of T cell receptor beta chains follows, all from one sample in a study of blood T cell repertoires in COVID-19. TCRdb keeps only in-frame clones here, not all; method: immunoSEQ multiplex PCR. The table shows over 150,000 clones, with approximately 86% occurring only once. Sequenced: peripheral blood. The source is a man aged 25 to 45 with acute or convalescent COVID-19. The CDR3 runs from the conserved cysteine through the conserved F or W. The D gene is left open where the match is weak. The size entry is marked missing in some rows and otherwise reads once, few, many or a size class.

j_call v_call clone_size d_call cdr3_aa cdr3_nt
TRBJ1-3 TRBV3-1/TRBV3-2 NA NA CASSQRVTGGGNTIYF TGTGCCAGCAGCCAAAGAGTTACAGGTGGTGGAAACACCATATATTTT
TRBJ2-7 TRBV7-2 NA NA CASSLMSGQAYEQYF TGTGCCAGCAGCTTAATGTCAGGGCAGGCTTACGAGCAGTACTTC
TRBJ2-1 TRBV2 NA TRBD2 CASSEKTSGYNEQFF TGTGCCAGCAGTGAAAAGACTAGCGGATACAATGAGCAGTTCTTC
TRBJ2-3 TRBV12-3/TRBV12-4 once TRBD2 CASTGGRDTQYF TGTGCCAGCACGGGGGGTCGGGATACGCAGTATTTT
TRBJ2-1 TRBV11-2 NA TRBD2 CASSLPSGRSYNEQFF TGTGCCAGCAGCTTACCTAGCGGTCGCTCCTACAATGAGCAGTTCTTC
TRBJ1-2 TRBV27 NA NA CASSLKGEGYGYTF TGTGCCAGCAGTTTAAAAGGGGAAGGTTATGGCTACACCTTC
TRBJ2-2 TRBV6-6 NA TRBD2 CASSYQLAGNTGELFF TGTGCCAGCAGTTACCAACTAGCGGGGAACACCGGGGAGCTGTTTTTT
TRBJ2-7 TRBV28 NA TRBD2 CASSPYRAGGGIVQYF TGTGCCAGCAGTCCCTACCGAGCGGGAGGCGGGATTGTGCAGTACTTC
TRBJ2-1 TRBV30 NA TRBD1 CAWNRQGAGEQFF TGTGCCTGGAACCGACAGGGGGCGGGAGAGCAGTTCTTC
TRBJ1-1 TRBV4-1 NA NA CASSREPTGEAFF TGCGCCAGCAGCCGAGAGCCGACAGGTGAAGCTTTCTTT
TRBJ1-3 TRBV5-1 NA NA CASKERANSGNTIYF TGCGCCAGCAAGGAGAGGGCTAACTCTGGAAACACCATATATTTT
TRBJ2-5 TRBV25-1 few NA CASSLPLGIQETQYF TGTGCCAGCAGTCTACCTCTAGGCATACAAGAGACCCAGTACTTC
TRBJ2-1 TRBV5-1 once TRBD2 CASSLAGLAANEQFF TGCGCCAGCAGCTTGGCGGGACTAGCGGCTAATGAGCAGTTCTTC
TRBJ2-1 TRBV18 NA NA CASSGTGGINEQFF TGTGCCAGCTCAGGAACGGGGGGCATCAATGAGCAGTTCTTC
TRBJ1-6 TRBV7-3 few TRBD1 CASSLTGVNSPLHF TGTGCCAGCAGCTTGACAGGGGTGAATTCACCCCTCCACTTT
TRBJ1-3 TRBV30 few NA CAWEGLNGNTIYF TGTGCCTGGGAGGGACTTAATGGAAACACCATATATTTT
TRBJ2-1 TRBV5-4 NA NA CASGGRDQYNEQFF TGTGCCAGCGGGGGCCGGGACCAGTACAATGAGCAGTTCTTC
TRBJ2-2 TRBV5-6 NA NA CASSRGWNSPTGELFF TGTGCCAGCAGCCGGGGTTGGAACTCCCCAACCGGGGAGCTGTTTTTT
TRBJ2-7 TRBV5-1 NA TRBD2 CASSSGLASHEQYF TGCGCCAGCAGCTCGGGACTAGCGAGCCACGAGCAGTACTTC
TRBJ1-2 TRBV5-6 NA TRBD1 CASSLVHRWAGGDYGYTF TGTGCCAGCAGCTTGGTGCACCGGTGGGCAGGGGGCGACTATGGCTACACCTTC
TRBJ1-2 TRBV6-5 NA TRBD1 CASSYSKGDSYGYTF TGTGCCAGCAGTTACTCGAAAGGGGACAGCTATGGCTACACCTTC
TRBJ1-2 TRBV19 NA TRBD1 CASSIEPTGGSYGYTF TGTGCCAGTAGTATAGAGCCCACAGGGGGCTCCTATGGCTACACCTTC
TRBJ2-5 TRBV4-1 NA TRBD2 CASRPSGQETQYF TGCGCCAGCAGGCCTAGCGGGCAAGAGACCCAGTACTTC
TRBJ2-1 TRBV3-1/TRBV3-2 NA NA CASSDWSSYNEQFF TGTGCCAGCAGTGACTGGAGCTCCTACAATGAGCAGTTCTTC
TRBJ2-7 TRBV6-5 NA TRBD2 CASSLRTSGSFEQYF TGTGCCAGCAGTTTACGGACTAGCGGGAGCTTCGAGCAGTACTTC
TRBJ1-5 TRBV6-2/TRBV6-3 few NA CASSYIVLGQRDQPQHF TGTGCCAGCAGTTACATTGTCCTTGGACAACGCGATCAGCCCCAGCATTTT
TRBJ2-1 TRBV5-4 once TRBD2 CASSLGAGGPYEQFF TGTGCCAGCAGCTTGGGAGCGGGAGGGCCTTATGAGCAGTTCTTC
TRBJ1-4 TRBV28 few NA CASSLAGASNEKLFF TGTGCCAGCAGTTTAGCGGGGGCCTCTAATGAAAAACTGTTTTTT
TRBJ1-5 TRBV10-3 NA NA CAISESGGWAVLPQPQHF TGTGCCATCAGTGAGAGTGGTGGGTGGGCAGTCCTTCCCCAGCCCCAGCATTTT
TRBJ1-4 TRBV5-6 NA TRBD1 CASSFLSGTGNEKLFF TGTGCCAGCAGCTTTCTGTCGGGGACAGGAAATGAAAAACTGTTTTTT
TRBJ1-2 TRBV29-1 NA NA CSVAAGRGGYTF TGCAGCGTCGCTGCAGGGAGGGGCGGCTACACCTTC
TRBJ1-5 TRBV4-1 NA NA CASSQVSGGFQPQHF TGCGCCAGCAGCCAAGTTTCGGGGGGCTTTCAGCCCCAGCATTTT
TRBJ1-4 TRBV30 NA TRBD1 CAWKAGGEKLFF TGTGCCTGGAAGGCAGGGGGTGAAAAACTGTTTTTT
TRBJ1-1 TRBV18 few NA CASSPLVLADTEAFF TGTGCCAGCTCACCCCTAGTTTTAGCGGACACTGAAGCTTTCTTT
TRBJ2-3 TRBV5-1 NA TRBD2 CASSLTSGYTDTQYF TGCGCCAGCAGCTTGACTAGCGGTTACACAGATACGCAGTATTTT
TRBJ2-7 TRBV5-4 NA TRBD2 CASSLASGSSYEQYF TGTGCCAGCAGCTTGGCTAGCGGGTCCTCCTACGAGCAGTACTTC
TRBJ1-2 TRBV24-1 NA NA CATSDRDSSRGYTF TGTGCCACCAGTGACCGGGACTCCTCTCGGGGCTACACCTTC
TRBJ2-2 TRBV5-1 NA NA CASSEGFRTGELFF TGCGCCAGCAGCGAGGGTTTCCGAACCGGGGAGCTGTTTTTT
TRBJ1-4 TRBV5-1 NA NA CASSLLGLNDEKLFF TGCGCCAGCAGCTTGCTGGGGCTTAACGATGAAAAACTGTTTTTT
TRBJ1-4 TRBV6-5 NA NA CASSKIQVNEKLFF TGTGCCAGCAGCAAGATTCAGGTTAATGAAAAACTGTTTTTT
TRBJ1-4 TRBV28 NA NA CASSLRGDEKLFF TGTGCCAGCAGTTTACGGGGTGATGAAAAACTGTTTTTT
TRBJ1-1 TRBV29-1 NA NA CSVGTDTGVNTEAFF TGCAGCGTTGGTACCGATACAGGTGTGAACACTGAAGCTTTCTTT
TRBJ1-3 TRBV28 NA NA CASSLLAGLTDSSGNTIYF TGTGCCAGCAGTTTATTGGCAGGGCTAACCGATAGCTCTGGAAACACCATATATTTT
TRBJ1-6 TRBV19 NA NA CASSRSSYNSPLHF TGTGCCAGTAGTCGGAGCTCCTATAATTCACCCCTCCACTTT
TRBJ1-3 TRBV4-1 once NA CASSRSRSSGNTIYF TGCGCCAGCAGCCGAAGCCGAAGCTCTGGAAACACCATATATTTT
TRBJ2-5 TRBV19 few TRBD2 CASSPRTSGETQYF TGTGCCAGTAGTCCTCGGACTAGCGGTGAGACCCAGTACTTC
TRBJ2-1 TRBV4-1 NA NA CASSQERTNLDNEQFF TGCGCCAGCAGCCAAGAGAGGACAAACCTCGACAATGAGCAGTTCTTC
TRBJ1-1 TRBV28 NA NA CASFSVGNTEAFF TGTGCCAGCTTTTCGGTCGGGAACACTGAAGCTTTCTTT
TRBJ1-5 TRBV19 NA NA CATLPEGSGSNQPQHF TGTGCCACGCTTCCAGAGGGATCGGGTAGCAATCAGCCCCAGCATTTT
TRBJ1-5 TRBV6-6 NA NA CASSFTNQPQHF TGTGCCAGCAGCTTCACAAATCAGCCCCAGCATTTT
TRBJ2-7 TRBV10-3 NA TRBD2 CAISEYGGAGEQYF TGTGCCATCAGTGAGTACGGGGGAGCGGGAGAGCAGTACTTC
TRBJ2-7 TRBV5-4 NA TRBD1 CASSPRTGGFDQYF TGTGCCAGCAGCCCGCGGACAGGGGGTTTTGATCAGTACTTC
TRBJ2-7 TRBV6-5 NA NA CASSYGANRAYEQYF TGTGCCAGCAGTTACGGAGCGAACAGGGCCTACGAGCAGTACTTC
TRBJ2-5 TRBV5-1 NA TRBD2 CASRRDRTGAGETQYF TGCGCCAGCAGGCGAGATCGGACGGGAGCGGGGGAGACCCAGTACTTC
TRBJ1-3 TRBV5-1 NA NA CASSEAGPKNTIYF TGCGCCAGCAGCGAGGCGGGACCCAAGAACACCATATATTTT
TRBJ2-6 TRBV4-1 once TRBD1 CASSHRGQGATGANVLTF TGCGCCAGCAGCCATAGGGGACAGGGGGCAACTGGGGCCAACGTCCTGACTTTC
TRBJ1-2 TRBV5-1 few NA CASSERNYGYTF TGCGCCAGCAGCGAACGGAACTATGGCTACACCTTC
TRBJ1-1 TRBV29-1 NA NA CSVARGGGEAFF TGCAGCGTTGCTAGGGGGGGAGGTGAAGCTTTCTTT